This T cell receptor beta chain appears in the sequencing data of a study of T cell repertoires in cytomegalovirus infection. This CDR3 spans 12 amino acids. Germline loops: CDR1 MNHNS, CDR2 SASEGT. V was pared by 8 bases and J by 6 bases, with 8 bases between. This clonotype was found many times. TCRdb reprocessed the reads via MiXCR and lists one record per CDR3 protein. The repertoire holds around 170,000 distinct CDR3 sequences, approximately 15% seen once, with 27% in the top ten. This clonotype was sampled from a human donor in good health (CMV status not recorded). Some clones in this sample may be carry-over from other donors' samples. This chain links TRBV6-1 with TRBJ1-6; D gene ambiguous. Sequencing used PBMCs. The CDR3 is CASLDLNSPLHF. The CDR3 nucleotides are TGTGCCAGCCTCGACCTTAATTCACCCCTCCACTTT.